Following are 32 T cell receptor beta chains from one sample sequenced in a study of Graves' ophthalmopathy and Graves' hyperthyroidism (dated by TCRdb to between 2018 and 2020). The data were produced on an Illumina HiSeq 2000. For repertoire sequencing, TCR beta CDR3 regions were amplified from RNA transcripts. The first round of RT-PCR was done with HTBI primers and the Qiagen OneStep RT-PCR kit, and was followed by a second round of multiplex PCR, then size selection and purification. In-frame beta chains were kept once TCRdb had trimmed the public reads at Q25 with fastp and called clones with MiXCR. Each record represents a unique CDR3 protein, reported with the most common genes and DNA among its rows. The sample records 400,000 to 450,000 distinct CDR3 sequences, around 21% of which are singletons. Together, the top ten hold approximately 3.2% of the sample. Material for sequencing was peripheral blood. The source of these receptors is a woman under 30 with stable Graves' hyperthyroidism. Donor details come from another sample of the same person, matched by shared clones.

In its sample, this clonotype was seen many times. The chain carries TRBV15 and TRBJ1-3, with D maybe TRBD1 (6 bases). V was clipped by 3 bases and J by 0 bases, with 12 bases between them. Germline V gene data show CDR1 as LNHNV and CDR2 as YYDKDF (reference sequence). This CDR3 contains 16 residues. The CDR3 sequence: CATSSLGAHSGNTIYF. CDR3 nucleotides: TGTGCCACCAGCAGTTTGGGGGCTCACTCTGGAAACACCATATATTTT.

This clonotype occurred many times. The chain recombines TRBV6-1 with TRBJ1-5; tentative D call: TRBD1 (6 bases). CDR1 is MNHNS and CDR2 is SASEGT in the germline V gene. The CDR3 is 15 residues long. V lost 7 bases and J lost 2, with 15 bases in between. CDR3 in DNA: TGTGCCAGCACTAAAGGGGGTATTGGCAATCAGCCCCAGCATTTT. It yields the protein CASTKGGIGNQPQHF.

This clonotype has ten or more counts. The V gene is TRBV12-3 or TRBV12-4, the J gene TRBJ1-2, with 7 positions matching TRBD1. This CDR3 spans 13 amino acids. J was trimmed by 10 bases and V by 5 bases; bases with no gene match: 10. The CDR3 protein is CASSAVGQANYTF. The CDR3 DNA is TGTGCCAGCAGTGCCGTTGGACAGGCAAACTACACCTTC.

V and J are TRBV6-5 and TRBJ2-7, with TRBD2 matching 10 bases. Germline V gives CDR1 MNHEY, CDR2 SVGAGI. Trimming removed 4 bases from V and 3 bases from J; junction bases left unmatched: 6. The CDR3 runs 15 residues. The CDR3 nucleotides read TGTGCCAGCAGTTCCCAAGCGGGGGGGATCTACGAGCAGTACTTC. Its protein product is CASSSQAGGIYEQYF.

This clonotype was observed at least ten times. V is TRBV15 and J is TRBJ1-1, with 7 bases lining up with TRBD1. Germline loops: CDR1 LNHNV, CDR2 YYDKDF (reference sequence). This CDR3 comprises 15 residues. Losses at the gene ends were 3 bases for V and 5 bases for J; bases not matched to a gene: 9. The CDR3 region is CATSRTDRALTEAFF. The CDR3 nucleotides are TGTGCCACCAGCAGGACCGACAGGGCTTTGACTGAAGCTTTCTTT.

About this clonotype itself: A much larger clone lies a single base off, so this may be a read error. The chain has TRBV7-3 and TRBJ2-2; TRBD1 matches at 11 bases. Trimming took 5 bases from V and 0 from J; bases not matched to a gene: 5. CDR3 length equals 17 residues. CDR1 and CDR2 (germline): SGHTA, FQGTGA. This CDR3 reads CASSPGTGGTNTGELFF. Here the CDR3 DNA reads TGTGCCAGCAGCCCAGGGACAGGGGGGACGAACACCGGGGAGCTGTTTTTT.

The rearrangement joins TRBV11-2 to TRBJ2-4; 9 nucleotides line up with TRBD1. The CDR3 is made up of 17 amino acids. After removal of 5 bases from V and 6 bases from J, the junction contained 14 bases not matched to a gene. Germline lookup yields CDR1 SGHAT and CDR2 FQNNGV. CDR3 DNA: TGTGCCAGCAGCCCGCACCCGGACAGGGGCCTTGGAAACATTCAGTACTTC. Its protein product is CASSPHPDRGLGNIQYF.

This clonotype was picked up a small number of times. This chain connects TRBV30 to TRBJ1-2, with D tentatively TRBD1 (5 bases). From germline, CDR1 is GTSNPN and CDR2 SVGIG (reference sequence). Between the trimmed V and J ends, which lost 2 bases and 5 bases, there was a span of 12 bases. This CDR3 contains 13 residues. The CDR3 nucleotides read TGTGCCTGGAGTAGGGGTACAGATTATGGCTACACCTTC. It encodes CAWSRGTDYGYTF.

This clonotype was detected ten times or more. V is TRBV19 and J is TRBJ2-5; D uncertain. CDR3 length equals 13 residues. Trimming cost V 6 bases and J 4 bases, with 12 bases left between them. From germline, CDR1 is LNHDA and CDR2 SQIVND (reference sequence). The CDR3 reads CASSSRPGETQYF. The CDR3, as DNA: TGTGCCAGTAGCTCAAGACCTGGAGAGACCCAGTACTTC.

The chain carries TRBV6-5 and TRBJ1-2; unclear D gene. The CDR3 consists of 13 residues. Trimming took 3 bases from V and 4 from J, leaving 9 bases between them. Germline V lookup: CDR1 MNHEY, CDR2 SVGAGI. The DNA for the CDR3 is TGTGCCAGCAGTTATAATCCTGCCTATGGCTACACCTTC. Amino acid sequence: CASSYNPAYGYTF.

About this clonotype itself: This may be a read error, as it is one base from a much larger clone. V and J are TRBV12-3 or TRBV12-4 and TRBJ2-5; D not resolved. CDR3 length: 12 residues. Trimming took 7 bases from V and 0 from J, leaving 6 bases between them. CDR3 loop: CASTSDQETQYF. CDR3 nucleotides: TGTGCCAGCACCAGCGACCAAGAGACCCAGTACTTC.

This clonotype was counted many times. At one boundary the junction diverges from the germline segment, which might be a read error. The chain has TRBV12-3 or TRBV12-4 and TRBJ2-4; the match to TRBD2 covers 7 bases. The CDR3 has 14 residues. As DNA, the CDR3 is TGTGCCAGCACCCTTGGGGGAGGGGTGAACATTAAGTACTTC. Translated: CASTLGGGVNIKYF.

Turning to this clonotype: A much larger clone lies one base from this, so it may be a read error. V gene TRBV5-1 combines with J gene TRBJ2-2; D might be TRBD2 (5 bases). Germline V gene lookup returns CDR1 SGHRS and CDR2 YFSETQ. CDR3 length equals 13 residues. The CDR3 DNA sequence: TGCGCCAGCAGTACGGGGTATAAGGCGGAGCAGTTTTTT. Protein sequence: CASSTGYKAEQFF.

With respect to this clonotype: A much larger clone lies one base from this, so it may be a read error. The chain carries TRBV25-1 and TRBJ2-2; D might be TRBD2 (5 bases). Germline CDR1 and CDR2: MGHDK and SYGVNS. The CDR3 runs 12 residues. The CDR3 DNA sequence: TGTGCCAGCAGTGCGAACACCGGGGAGCTGGTTTTT. It specifies CASSANTGELVF.

This clonotype has a count of ten or more. The chain couples TRBV10-1 to TRBJ1-1, with D possibly TRBD1 on 5 matching bases. Looked up from germline, CDR1 is WNHNN and CDR2 is SYGVQD (reference sequence). The CDR3 sequence is 16 residues long. Deletions cut 0 bases from V and 0 bases from J, with 11 bases between. Here the CDR3 reads CASSESDEGLNTEAFF. In DNA, the CDR3 is TGCGCCAGCAGTGAGTCGGACGAGGGGCTGAACACTGAAGCTTTCTTT.

This clonotype has just a few counts. The chain links TRBV6-2 or TRBV6-3 to TRBJ1-1, with D possibly TRBD1 on 5 matching bases. In germline, CDR1 is MNHEY, CDR2 SVGEGT. The CDR3 runs 14 residues. Trimming cost V 9 bases and J 0 bases, with 14 bases left between them. CDR3 region: CASGRDPVNTEAFF. Written as DNA, the CDR3 is TGTGCCAGTGGTCGGGACCCTGTGAACACTGAAGCTTTCTTT.

At least ten counts were recorded for this clonotype. This chain links TRBV6-2 or TRBV6-3 with TRBJ1-1; D remains unclear. Germline-derived CDR1 and CDR2 are MNHEY and SVGEGT. The CDR3 contains 18 residues. V lost 0 bases to trimming and J lost 5 bases, with 22 bases between them. The CDR3 reads CASSYSTHGPSWRTEAFF. The CDR3 bases are TGTGCCAGCAGTTACTCGACCCACGGGCCGTCCTGGAGGACTGAAGCTTTCTTT.

This clonotype was observed many times. The gene calls are TRBV12-3 or TRBV12-4 and TRBJ1-2; 9 bases are shared with TRBD1. The V segment lost 6 bases and the J segment 6 bases; nucleotides outside the gene matches: 8. The CDR3 spans 14 residues. The CDR3 here is CASRGPRDRDGYTF. CDR3 DNA sequence: TGTGCCAGCAGGGGCCCTAGGGACAGGGATGGCTACACCTTC.

This clonotype has ten or more counts. DNA of the CDR3: TGCAGTGCTAGTGTCCCCCTCTGGACTGTCCCCTTCGAGGGCTATGGCTACACCTTC. Its translation is CSASVPLWTVPFEGYGYTF. The V gene is TRBV20-1, the J gene TRBJ1-2; D remains ambiguous. This CDR3 is 19 amino acids long. Germline lookup yields CDR1 DFQATT and CDR2 SNEGSKA (reference sequence). V lost 3 bases, J lost 4 bases, and 30 bases lay in between.

This clonotype was seen repeatedly, ten times or more. The chain employs TRBV5-1 and TRBJ1-1; 7 bases match TRBD1. In germline, CDR1 is SGHRS, CDR2 YFSETQ. With 4 bases clipped from V and 0 bases from J, the junction kept 12 bases outside the gene matches. There are 17 residues in the CDR3. The CDR3 nucleotides read TGCGCCAGCAGCCCGGGGATCCTGACAGGGATGAACACTGAAGCTTTCTTT. This codes for CASSPGILTGMNTEAFF.

There are many counts of this clonotype. V gene TRBV30 combines with J gene TRBJ2-5, with 12 bases that match TRBD2. CDR3 length equals 15 residues. Per germline, CDR1 GTSNPN and CDR2 SVGIG (reference sequence). V was clipped by 2 bases and J by 5 bases; unmatched bases: 6. Here the CDR3 reads CAWSPTSGSAETQYF. The CDR3, as DNA: TGTGCCTGGAGTCCGACTAGCGGGAGTGCGGAGACCCAGTACTTC.

This clonotype was counted at least ten times. The gene calls are TRBV12-3 or TRBV12-4 and TRBJ2-7; 9 bases are a match to TRBD1. With V trimmed by 6 bases and J by 3 bases, 6 bases remained unmatched. The CDR3 totals 14 residues. CDR3 in amino acids: CASSRGQGDYEQYF. The CDR3 DNA reads TGTGCCAGCAGCCGGGGACAGGGAGACTACGAGCAGTACTTC.

This chain links TRBV6-1 with TRBJ2-5, with 13 bases fitting TRBD2. The V gene end was trimmed by 7 bases and the J gene end by 2 bases; junction bases not matched to a gene: 7. The CDR3 has 16 amino acids. In germline, CDR1 is MNHNS, CDR2 SASEGT. The CDR3 sequence is CASNLQGLAGQETQYF. DNA for the CDR3: TGTGCCAGCAACTTGCAGGGACTAGCGGGGCAAGAGACCCAGTACTTC.

This clonotype appeared many times. This chain connects TRBV29-1 to TRBJ1-3; D not certain. CDR1 and CDR2 (germline): SQVTM, ANQGSEA. The V and J ends lost 4 bases and 0 bases respectively, with 10 bases between them. The CDR3 runs 14 residues. CDR3 coding DNA: TGCAGCGTTGTGAAGAGCAGCTCTGGAAACACCATATATTTT. As protein: CSVVKSSSGNTIYF.

For the CDR3, the DNA is TGTGCCAGCGGGACTCCGTATAGCAATCAGCCCCAGCATTTT. Its translation: CASGTPYSNQPQHF. The V gene is TRBV2, the J gene TRBJ1-5, with D possibly being TRBD1 (5 bases). The V and J ends lost 8 bases and 0 bases respectively, with 11 bases between them. CDR3 length: 14 amino acids. Germline loops: CDR1 SNHLY, CDR2 FYNNEI.

This clonotype was counted many times. The chain combines TRBV6-1 with TRBJ1-1; D call uncertain. Trimming cost V 5 bases and J 0 bases, with 7 bases left between them. The CDR3 is 13 amino acids. Germline V gene sequence: CDR1 MNHNS, CDR2 SASEGT. The CDR3 loop reads CASSRSLNTEAFF. In DNA form, the CDR3 reads TGTGCCAGCAGTCGAAGCCTGAACACTGAAGCTTTCTTT.

This clonotype was seen ten or more times. V usage is TRBV19 and J usage is TRBJ2-4, with 9 bases aligning to TRBD1. J lost 12 bases, V lost 5 bases, and 8 bases had no gene match. From germline, CDR1 is LNHDA and CDR2 SQIVND (reference sequence). CDR3 length: 13 amino acids. CDR3 region: CASSYGQGTGQYF. Here the CDR3 DNA reads TGTGCCAGTAGTTACGGACAGGGGACTGGTCAGTACTTC.

This clonotype has at least ten counts. The V call is TRBV27, the J call TRBJ2-7, with D tentatively TRBD1 or TRBD2 (5 bases each). CDR1 is MNHEY and CDR2 is SMNVEV in the germline V gene (reference sequence). This CDR3 has 14 amino acids. The V end was cut by 6 bases, the J end by 1 base, with 13 bases between. The CDR3 DNA sequence: TGTGCCAGCAGATTGGGGGAGCTGTCCTACGAGCAGTACTTC. Translation gives CASRLGELSYEQYF.

This clonotype was found many times. This chain uses TRBV28 with TRBJ2-5; D ambiguous. Germline loops: CDR1 MDHEN, CDR2 SYDVKM. V lost 2 bases and J 1 base, leaving 5 bases between the germline ends. The CDR3 is made up of 13 amino acids. CDR3 nucleotides: TGTGCCAGCAGTTTAGCAGCCCAAGAGACCCAGTACTTC. Protein sequence: CASSLAAQETQYF.

Remarks on this clonotype: Compared with germline, one end of the junction differs, possibly owing to a read error. The V call is TRBV6-1, the J call TRBJ1-2, with D possibly TRBD1 on 6 matching bases. From germline, CDR1 is MNHNS and CDR2 SASEGT. The CDR3 covers 14 residues. In DNA form, the CDR3 reads TGTGCCAGCCGTGATGGGCTCCGGGGGCATGGCTACACCTTC. This gives the protein CASRDGLRGHGYTF.

At least ten counts were recorded for this clonotype. The chain combines TRBV6-5 with TRBJ1-1; possible D gene TRBD1, 5 bases. Germline assignment: CDR1 MNHEY and CDR2 SVGAGI. The ends were cut back, 0 bases at V and 0 bases at J, with 11 bases in the middle. This CDR3 spans 16 amino acids. CDR3 DNA sequence: TGTGCCAGCAGTTACTCTTGGAGACAGCTGAACACTGAAGCTTTCTTT. Translating gives CASSYSWRQLNTEAFF.

The rearrangement links TRBV2 to TRBJ1-2; D unresolved. Trimming removed 3 bases from V and 0 bases from J, with 8 bases in between. Looked up from germline, CDR1 is SNHLY and CDR2 is FYNNEI. The CDR3 sequence is 14 residues long. Here the CDR3 DNA reads TGTGCCAGCAGTGACTTTGGTGCTAACTATGGCTACACCTTC. Translating gives CASSDFGANYGYTF.